The sequence of this T cell receptor (beta chain) was determined in a study of OX40 agonist ivuxolimab in advanced cancers. About the investigation overall: Ivuxolimab, which targeted the costimulatory receptor OX40 (CD134), was an agonistic, fully human IgG2 monoclonal antibody. Intravenous ivuxolimab was administered to patients every 2 weeks at six dose levels: 0.01, 0.1, 0.3, 1.5, 3 and 10 mg/kg. Of the approximately 50 patients in dose escalation, around 19 had hepatocellular carcinoma, some 15 had melanoma, 9 had renal cell carcinoma and 9 had head and neck cancer. In the dose-escalation cohort, 75% to 90% of patients were male, and the mean age was approximately 60 years with a range of roughly 20 to 79. Prior anti-PD-1, anti-PD-L1 or anti-CTLA-4 therapy was permitted, and checkpoint inhibitors had been received by 30% to 40% of dose-escalation patients. Partial responses were achieved by three dose-escalation patients, of whom one had hepatocellular carcinoma and two had cutaneous melanoma. Peripheral TCRbeta sequencing was intended to test whether TCR sequence diversity was altered and clonal T-cell expansion was caused by ivuxolimab. The paper reports the monotherapy dose-escalation portion (N of about 51 patients) of the phase I ivuxolimab trial.

Points the paper makes about the study in general: The antigen specificity of the clonally expanded peripheral T cells was not determined. In the 0.1-3.0 mg/kg groups, partial responders had among the lowest normalized peripheral clonal expansion, particularly in CD8+ T cells. Low levels of normalized T-cell clonal expansion were also seen in some patients who did not respond. On average, CD8+ T cells showed more expanded clones than CD4+ T cells after ivuxolimab. Clonal expansion of both CD4+ and CD8+ blood T cells was observed from baseline to week 6 at doses 0.1 to 3.0 mg/kg.

Genomic DNA was isolated from the sorted cells so that the TCRbeta CDR3 region could be sequenced. The immunoSEQ Assay was used to sequence the TCRbeta CDR3 regions. TCRdb obtained this table from immuneACCESS and retained in-frame rearrangements with V and J assigned. These tables miss some clones; where compared with another copy, unresolved V genes account for less than half of the shortfall, and the remainder is unexplained. This sample holds tens of thousands of clones; around nine tenths were observed only once. The ten biggest clones cover over 0.15% of the sample. In regard to this clone: The clone's antigen remains unknown. Base qualities are not provided; no much larger clone lies one nucleotide away.

The CDR3 covers 18 residues, taking in both the cysteine and the phenylalanine. The retained sequence is limited to the CDR3, 54 bases, with the frame set at the first base. V is pruned by 2 bases and J by 5 bases, leaving 14 bases of the junction without a gene match. The germline V gene supplies CDR1 SGHDT and CDR2 YYEEEE. Patients with autoimmune disease history or receiving systemic immunosuppression were excluded from the trial. Peripheral blood for TCR sequencing was drawn from every dose cohort at baseline, at cycle 4 day 1 and at cycle 7 day 1. Samples came from an open-label, multicenter, first-in-human phase I dose-escalation trial of ivuxolimab. Adults with locally advanced or metastatic head and neck squamous cell, hepatocellular, melanoma or renal cell carcinoma were enrolled in the trial. Before TCR sequencing, CD4+ and CD8+ T cells were separately sorted from peripheral blood.

The receptor comes from an adult with an advanced solid tumor such as melanoma, head and neck, liver or kidney cancer. Here the chain combines TRBV5-6 and TRBJ2-5, with TRBD2 matching 11 junction bases. Specimen: CD4+ or CD8+ T cells sorted from blood, collected in a trial of the OX40 agonist ivuxolimab. The nucleotide sequence reads TGTGCCAGCAGCTTCCTAGCGGGAGGACCGCGCGGGGGTGAGACCCAGTACTTC. This gives the protein CASSFLAGGPRGGETQYF.